One sample yielded the 31 T cell receptor beta chains listed below, sequenced in a study of regulatory and conventional T cells in RAG deficiency. Conventional CD4+ T cells were sorted from blood as CD25-low CD127-high cells. The repertoire was sequenced with immunoSEQ multiplex PCR; TCRdb's copy has only in-frame clones and lacks some. The table shows roughly 12,000 clones, with 85% to 95% occurring only once. The sample was also reused in another study, on regulatory T cells. That source reports: Amplification used 52 TRBV primers and 13 TRBJ primers.

Sequencing was performed on CD4+ effector T cells sorted from blood. The receptors here all came from a human donor in good health.

The chain uses TRBV19 and TRBJ1-1; tentatively, D is TRBD1 (5 bases). The CDR3 sequence is 15 residues long. Trimming took 1 base from V and 0 from J, leaving 9 bases between them. Germline assignment: CDR1 LNHDA and CDR2 SQIVND (reference sequence). CDR3: CASSIVGVLNTEAFF. The CDR3 nucleotides are TGTGCCAGTAGTATAGTAGGGGTTCTGAACACTGAAGCTTTCTTT.

The chain has TRBV28 and TRBJ2-2; 10 bases match TRBD2. The germline V gene encodes CDR1 MDHEN and CDR2 SYDVKM. CDR3 length: 15 residues. With V trimmed by 11 bases and J by 6 bases, 12 bases remained unmatched. This CDR3 is CAATPGLAESGELFF. In DNA form, the CDR3 reads TGTGCCGCGACGCCCGGACTAGCGGAATCCGGGGAGCTGTTTTTT.

Regarding this clone: Mismatch with germline at one junction end may stem from a read error. This sequence joins TRBV18 and TRBJ2-7; a possible D gene is TRBD2 (5 bases). The CDR3 is made up of 13 amino acids. Germline V CDR1 and CDR2: KGHSH, LQKENI. CDR3 sequence reads: CTSSPTGAYEQYF. Here the CDR3 DNA reads TGTACCAGCTCACCTACCGGGGCCTACGAGCAGTACTTC.

This clone was seen once. The chain has TRBV7-9 and TRBJ1-6, with a tentative D call TRBD1 (5 bases). The V end was cut by 1 base, the J end by 6 bases, with 13 bases between. CDR1 and CDR2 from the germline V gene are SEHNR and FQNEAQ (reference sequence). This CDR3 region has 16 residues. CDR3 region: CASSLVAGTVNSPLHF. Here the CDR3 DNA reads TGTGCCAGCAGCTTAGTCGCAGGGACCGTTAATTCACCCCTCCACTTT.

V usage is TRBV2 and J usage is TRBJ2-7; 9 nucleotides agree with TRBD2. The CDR3 has 13 residues. Germline V gives CDR1 SNHLY, CDR2 FYNNEI. V was clipped by 7 bases and J by 6 bases; unmatched bases: 7. The CDR3 DNA sequence: TGTGCCAGCACCAGAGGGACTAGCACCGAGCAGTACTTC. The encoded protein is CASTRGTSTEQYF.

The chain carries TRBV29-1 and TRBJ2-7; 9 bases line up with TRBD2. The V segment lost 6 bases and the J segment 2 bases; nucleotides outside the gene matches: 8. Germline V gene lookup returns CDR1 SQVTM and CDR2 ANQGSEA. This CDR3 has 14 amino acids. The CDR3 DNA follows: TGCAGCGTGACTACCGGGACTAGCCCCTACGAGCAGTACTTC. This encodes CSVTTGTSPYEQYF.

This chain links TRBV5-6 with TRBJ1-2; D perhaps matches TRBD1 (5 bases). V was cut by 5 bases and J by 3 bases, with 8 bases left in between. This CDR3 spans 12 amino acids. The V gene's germline CDR1 is SGHDT and CDR2 YYEEEE. Here the CDR3 reads CASRGLDYGYTF. The CDR3 coding sequence is TGTGCCAGCAGGGGACTTGACTATGGCTACACCTTC.

The chain has TRBV5-1 and TRBJ2-5; D remains unclear. Germline V CDR1 and CDR2: SGHRS, YFSETQ. The CDR3 covers 11 residues. V gave up 5 bases and J gave up 2 bases, with 4 bases separating them. The CDR3 loop is CASRKQETQYF. The CDR3 DNA sequence: TGCGCCAGCAGGAAACAAGAGACCCAGTACTTC.

In DNA form, the CDR3 reads TGTGCCAGCAGTGAGAATGGCCCTGGAAACACCATATATTTT. Encoded protein: CASSENGPGNTIYF. This rearrangement joins TRBV2 to TRBJ1-3; D call uncertain. The CDR3 is 14 amino acids. V was cut by 3 bases and J by 2 bases, with 8 bases left in between. The germline V gene has CDR1 SNHLY and CDR2 FYNNEI.

The CDR3 DNA follows: TGTGCCAGCAGTGAAGCCGGACTAGCAAGGGGGGCCGAGCAGTACTTC. This encodes CASSEAGLARGAEQYF. V and J are TRBV2 and TRBJ2-5, with 8 bases matching TRBD2. The J call could be wrong; TRBJ2-7 is a better fit for the DNA end. CDR3 length equals 16 residues. CDR1 is SNHLY, CDR2 FYNNEI, per germline.

The J gene is TRBJ1-4, the V gene TRBV7-9; 7 bases align to TRBD1. Trimming cost V 2 bases and J 4 bases; bases outside gene matches: 4. The CDR3 spans 15 residues. Germline V lookup: CDR1 SEHNR, CDR2 FQNEAQ (reference sequence). In DNA, the CDR3 is TGTGCCAGCAGCTTATTCGGACAGGTTAATGAAAAACTGTTTTTT. It translates to CASSLFGQVNEKLFF. Together with reference TRBV7-9 and TRBJ1-4, the CDR3 gives the full variable domain: DTGVSQNPRHKITKRGQNVTFRCDPISEHNRLYWYRQTLGQGPEFLTYFQNEAQLEKSRLLSDRFSAERPKGSFSTLEIQRTEQGDSAMYLCASSLFGQVNEKLFFGSGTQLSVL.

V is TRBV19 and J is TRBJ1-2; D is possibly TRBD1 (5 bases). The CDR3 is made up of 13 amino acids. Germline CDR1 and CDR2: LNHDA and SQIVND (reference sequence). The V gene lost 5 bases and the J gene lost 6 bases, with 13 bases spanning the gap. The CDR3 sequence: CASSESGIHGYTF. CDR3 DNA: TGTGCCAGTAGTGAGTCAGGGATACATGGCTACACCTTC.

This clone showed up just a few times. This chain joins TRBV7-2 and TRBJ2-7; 11 bases agree with TRBD2. Germline CDR1 and CDR2: SGHTA and FQGNSA. The CDR3 loop spans 13 amino acids. V lost 5 bases, J lost 6 bases, and 3 bases stayed unmatched. The CDR3 DNA sequence: TGTGCCAGCAGCATGGGACTAGCGGTCGAGCAGTACTTC. Protein sequence: CASSMGLAVEQYF.

The CDR3 DNA is TGTGCCAGCAGTTTAATAGGAGGGAACACTGAAGCTTTCTTT. Its protein product is CASSLIGGNTEAFF. The V and J genes are TRBV28 and TRBJ1-1; D is undetermined. Germline loops: CDR1 MDHEN, CDR2 SYDVKM. The CDR3 is made up of 14 amino acids. The germline V and J ends were trimmed by 2 bases and 1 base, with 8 bases remaining between them.

The chain joins TRBV27 to TRBJ1-6; 9 bases line up with TRBD1. With 3 bases clipped from V and 7 bases from J, the junction kept 4 bases outside the gene matches. The germline gives CDR1 MNHEY, CDR2 SMNVEV (reference sequence). CDR3 length equals 15 residues. The CDR3 loop reads CASSFGTGKNSPLHF. CDR3 nucleotide sequence: TGTGCCAGCAGTTTTGGGACAGGGAAGAATTCACCCCTCCACTTT.

This clone was observed a handful of times. The chain links TRBV5-4 to TRBJ2-2; D gene ambiguous. CDR1 and CDR2 (germline): SGHNT, YYREEE (reference sequence). There are 14 residues in the CDR3. Trimming stripped 4 bases from V and 0 bases from J, with 7 bases between. The CDR3 nucleotides are TGTGCCAGCAGCAAGGAGACGAACACCGGGGAGCTGTTTTTT. As protein: CASSKETNTGELFF.

V gene TRBV30 combines with J gene TRBJ1-1; D is undetermined. V gave up 3 bases and J gave up 3 bases, with 5 bases separating them. This CDR3 has 11 residues. In germline, CDR1 is GTSNPN, CDR2 SVGIG (reference sequence). The CDR3 loop reads CAWRGDTEAFF. The CDR3 nucleotides are TGTGCCTGGAGGGGAGACACTGAAGCTTTCTTT.

This chain uses TRBV18 with TRBJ2-7; 9 bases align to TRBD2. This CDR3 comprises 15 residues. The junction had 4 bases not matched to a gene; V was cut back by 4 bases and J by 0 bases. CDR1 is KGHSH and CDR2 is LQKENI in the germline V gene. CDR3: CASSRRTSDSYEQYF. The CDR3 DNA sequence: TGTGCCAGCTCACGTCGGACTAGCGACTCCTACGAGCAGTACTTC.

V and J are TRBV19 and TRBJ1-1; D is undetermined. Trimming shortened V by 9 bases and J by 0 bases, and 14 bases separated the two germline ends. CDR1 is LNHDA, CDR2 SQIVND, per germline (reference sequence). CDR3 length: 14 residues. The chain's CDR3 is CASTHRGMNTEAFF. CDR3 in DNA: TGTGCCAGCACACACAGAGGCATGAACACTGAAGCTTTCTTT.

For the CDR3, the DNA is TGTGCCAGCAGCTCCAGGGACAGGGGGGACGGGGAGCTGTTTTTT. It specifies CASSSRDRGDGELFF. The chain couples TRBV7-9 to TRBJ2-2; 11 bases fit TRBD1. This CDR3 has 15 residues. CDR1 is SEHNR and CDR2 is FQNEAQ in the germline V gene (reference sequence). Losses at the gene ends were 4 bases for V and 7 bases for J; bases not matched to a gene: 5. The full variable domain, its missing parts supplied by reference TRBV7-9 and TRBJ2-2, is DTGVSQNPRHKITKRGQNVTFRCDPISEHNRLYWYRQTLGQGPEFLTYFQNEAQLEKSRLLSDRFSAERPKGSFSTLEIQRTEQGDSAMYLCASSSRDRGDGELFFGEGSRLTVL.

The chain recombines TRBV7-6 with TRBJ1-5; tentative D call: TRBD1 (5 bases). V lost 8 bases, J lost 0 bases, and 32 bases lay in between. The CDR3 length is 21 residues. The germline gives CDR1 SGHVS, CDR2 FNYEAQ. Here the CDR3 reads CASEECGVGPGGKNSNQPQHF. The CDR3 DNA follows: TGTGCCAGCGAAGAATGTGGGGTGGGACCCGGTGGGAAGAATAGCAATCAGCCCCAGCATTTT.

The chain combines TRBV28 with TRBJ1-3; 7 nucleotides align to TRBD1. J lost 3 bases, V lost 2 bases, and 4 bases had no gene match. The CDR3 runs to 15 residues. Germline V lookup: CDR1 MDHEN, CDR2 SYDVKM. CDR3 protein: CASSLSQGGGNTIYF. CDR3 DNA: TGTGCCAGCAGTTTAAGTCAGGGGGGTGGAAACACCATATATTTT.

The gene calls are TRBV2 and TRBJ1-5; 7 bases agree with TRBD1. V dropped 3 bases and J dropped 3; count of bases not matched to a gene: 8. CDR1 and CDR2 from the germline V gene are SNHLY and FYNNEI. The CDR3 is 16 residues long. This chain's CDR3 is CASSDDRQGINQPQHF. CDR3 in DNA: TGTGCCAGCAGTGATGATAGACAGGGAATCAATCAGCCCCAGCATTTT. Using reference TRBV2 and TRBJ1-5 for the parts outside the CDR3, the full variable domain is EPEVTQTPSHQVTQMGQEVILRCVPISNHLYFYWYRQILGQKVEFLVSFYNNEISEKSEIFDDQFSVERPDGSNFTLKIRSTKLEDSAMYFCASSDDRQGINQPQHFGDGTRLSIL.

V usage is TRBV6-1 and J usage is TRBJ1-6; TRBD1 matches at 7 bases. Germline assignment: CDR1 MNHNS and CDR2 SASEGT. The length of the CDR3 is 13 residues. V lost 7 bases to trimming and J lost 10 bases; unmatched junction nucleotides: 7. As DNA, the CDR3 is TGTGCCAGCACCCGACAGGGTGGCTCACCCCTCCACTTT. Protein product: CASTRQGGSPLHF.

The rearrangement uses TRBV19 and TRBJ1-1; no clear D gene. Germline lookup yields CDR1 LNHDA and CDR2 SQIVND (reference sequence). V lost 0 bases and J 4 bases, leaving 9 bases between the germline ends. The CDR3 spans 14 residues. The CDR3 sequence is CASSIDRRGTEAFF. The CDR3 region has the DNA TGTGCCAGTAGTATAGACCGGCGGGGCACTGAAGCTTTCTTT.

The genes are TRBV7-8 and TRBJ2-5; D gene ambiguous. Looked up from germline, CDR1 is SGHVS and CDR2 is FQNEAQ. The CDR3 is made up of 15 amino acids. The V gene lost 5 bases and the J gene lost 1 base, with 14 bases spanning the gap. The CDR3 sequence: CASSPGPLTQETQYF. The CDR3 DNA reads as TGTGCCAGCAGCCCCGGGCCGTTAACCCAAGAGACCCAGTACTTC.

This clone was recorded once. The chain carries TRBV7-9 and TRBJ2-2, with D possibly matching TRBD1 (6 bases). V shed 2 bases and J shed 5 bases, with 12 bases lying between them. Germline V gene lookup returns CDR1 SEHNR and CDR2 FQNEAQ (reference sequence). CDR3 length: 15 amino acids. CDR3 protein: CASSLISGATGELFF. The CDR3 bases are TGTGCCAGCAGCTTAATCTCAGGGGCAACCGGGGAGCTGTTTTTT.

The genes are TRBV11-2 and TRBJ1-2, with D perhaps TRBD1 (6 bases). Looked up from germline, CDR1 is SGHAT and CDR2 is FQNNGV. This CDR3 contains 16 residues. V lost 3 bases, J lost 2 bases, and 16 bases lay in between. CDR3 residues: CASSFKGRGSNYGYTF. CDR3 in DNA: TGTGCCAGCAGCTTCAAAGGCAGGGGCAGCAACTATGGCTACACCTTC.

This clone was observed a handful of times. This chain connects TRBV23-1 to TRBJ2-7; D is perhaps TRBD2 (5 bases). TRBV23-1 is an open reading frame whose function is uncertain. V dropped 3 bases and J dropped 2 bases, with 20 bases sitting between them. The length of the CDR3 is 17 residues. The CDR3 here is CASSHREDTKEAYEQYF. CDR3 sequence (DNA): TGCGCCAGCAGTCACCGGGAAGACACAAAAGAGGCCTACGAGCAGTACTTC.

The CDR3 DNA reads as TGCGCCAGCAGCTTGGGTTATGTAGCGGGGTATGAGCAGTTCTTC. It codes for CASSLGYVAGYEQFF. The J gene is TRBJ2-1, the V gene TRBV5-1, with 8 bases matching TRBD2. Germline V gene sequence: CDR1 SGHRS, CDR2 YFSETQ. This CDR3 spans 15 amino acids. Germline trimming cut 0 bases from V and 8 bases from J; bases unmatched to any gene: 7.

The chain recombines TRBV5-4 with TRBJ2-7; possibly TRBD2 for D (6 bases). The germline V gene encodes CDR1 SGHNT and CDR2 YYREEE (reference sequence). V was shortened by 1 base and J by 9 bases, with 14 bases between the two germline ends. The CDR3 spans 13 residues. Written as DNA, the CDR3 is TGTGCCAGCAGCTTGATAGCGGAAGCACGGCAGTACTTC. Protein: CASSLIAEARQYF.